This T cell receptor beta chain is from a study of cytomegalovirus exposure and HLA in healthy donors. Study-level information: Around 83% of 398 genotyped donors fell in the Caucasian-associated ancestry cluster.

The primer mix had 60 Vbeta and 13 Jbeta primers. Sequenced by immunoSEQ multiplex PCR; TCRdb stores in-frame clones only, minus some. This table holds approximately 210,000 clones, about 90% found once. Study-level points and caveats: In a later analysis, parvovirus B19, influenza, CMV and Epstein-Barr virus appeared linked to several top co-occurrence clusters. Later analysis showed TCR association rates varying by HLA locus, highest for DRB1 and lowest for HLA-C.

This clone was counted only a few times. The antigen is undetermined. The sequenced sample was PBMCs. This sequence originates from a man aged 30 to 39 in good health and CMV-seronegative.

CDR3 loop: CASSFKIQETQYF. The CDR3 nucleotides read TGTGCCAGCAGCTTTAAAATTCAAGAGACCCAGTACTTC. J is TRBJ2-5 and V is TRBV5-6; no firm D call. Trimming removed 2 bases from V and 2 bases from J, with 7 bases in between. The germline V gene encodes CDR1 SGHDT and CDR2 YYEEEE. The CDR3 spans 13 residues.